The entry that follows covers one TCR beta chain sequence. Its matching antigen is unknown. This CDR3 has 15 amino acids. Trimming removed 3 bases from V and 4 bases from J, with 16 bases in between. The germline V gene has CDR1 SGHDT and CDR2 YYEEEE. The data were taken from a study of T-cell memory formation after mild COVID-19. Across the study: Among the donors, TCR clusters were largely specific to each donor.

TCRdb processed the 5' RACE reads anew with MiXCR; each CDR3 protein has one entry. The sample holds 550,000 to 600,000 distinct CDR3 sequences; approximately 21% are singletons and the top ten take 8.4%. Study-wide results and limits: Whether second-wave clones peaking at day 37 were SARS-CoV-2 specific went unconfirmed. The appearance of some responding clones in pre-infection memory suggested that cross-reactive memory joined. CD8+ contracting clones occupied EMRA, while CD4+ ones occupied mainly CM and EM.

The receptor was derived from an adult woman who had mild COVID-19 (a few samples of this study predate the infection). Cell type and time point are not known. The material sequenced was PBMCs or a T cell subset sorted from them (not recorded which). This sequence joins TRBV5-6 and TRBJ2-5, with a possible D match to TRBD1 (7 bases). The chain's CDR3 is CASSSLGGGSETQYF. The CDR3, as DNA: TGTGCCAGCAGCTCTCTCGGAGGGGGCTCAGAGACCCAGTACTTC.